Presented here are 21 T cell receptor beta chains from one specimen sequenced in a study of Graves' ophthalmopathy and Graves' hyperthyroidism. RNA served as the template for amplifying TCR beta CDR3 regions. Second-round multiplex PCR came after a first-round RT-PCR that employed HTBI primers. One entry per CDR3 protein, called by TCRdb with MiXCR from the multiplex PCR reads. Among 450,000 or so distinct CDR3 sequences listed, 13% to 15% were seen once. Sequencing input: blood. The receptors originated from a woman aged 30 to 39 with Graves' ophthalmopathy.

Ten or more counts support this clonotype. The rearrangement joins TRBV30 to TRBJ1-1; TRBD1 aligns across 9 bases. CDR3 length equals 18 residues. Per germline, CDR1 GTSNPN and CDR2 SVGIG (reference sequence). V dropped 3 bases and J dropped 4; count of bases not matched to a gene: 18. The CDR3: CAWRQRPGQGFVTTEAFF. The DNA for the CDR3 is TGTGCCTGGAGGCAGCGGCCGGGACAGGGTTTTGTGACCACTGAAGCTTTCTTT.

As for this clonotype: A clone one base away is much larger, so this may be a read error. The rearrangement uses TRBV20-1 and TRBJ2-7, with a possible D match to TRBD2 (6 bases). This CDR3 has 14 amino acids. Germline lookup yields CDR1 DFQATT and CDR2 SNEGSKA (reference sequence). CDR3 bases: TGCAATGCTAGTTGGCGGGACGGACCCTACGAGCAGTACTTC. Translated: CNASWRDGPYEQYF.

This clonotype came up many times. This rearrangement joins TRBV29-1 to TRBJ2-7; 10 bases are shared with TRBD1. V trimming: 1 base; J trimming: 3 bases; junction bases outside the gene matches: 12. The germline CDR1 and CDR2 sequences are SQVTM and ANQGSEA. This CDR3 spans 17 amino acids. The CDR3 loop reads CSVEARGQGRKIYEQYF. CDR3 in DNA: TGCAGCGTTGAAGCTCGGGGACAGGGGCGAAAAATCTACGAGCAGTACTTC.

Ten or more counts support this clonotype. This chain connects TRBV19 to TRBJ1-1; 8 bases map to TRBD1. Unmatched junction bases numbered 7, after V lost 7 bases and J lost 0 bases. The germline V gene has CDR1 LNHDA and CDR2 SQIVND (reference sequence). This CDR3 region has 15 residues. CDR3 sequence (DNA): TGTGCCAGTATTGGGGCAGGGGGCTTGAACACTGAAGCTTTCTTT. This codes for CASIGAGGLNTEAFF.

The genes are TRBV2 and TRBJ2-5, with 12 positions matching TRBD2. After removal of 5 bases from V and 2 bases from J, the junction contained 6 bases not matched to a gene. The CDR3 runs 16 residues. In germline, CDR1 is SNHLY, CDR2 FYNNEI. CDR3 sequence reads: CASSRRGLAGQETQYF. The CDR3 coding sequence is TGTGCCAGCAGTCGCCGCGGACTAGCGGGGCAAGAGACCCAGTACTTC.

This chain links TRBV5-1 with TRBJ2-3; D gene uncertain. This CDR3 has 13 residues. From germline, CDR1 is SGHRS and CDR2 YFSETQ. Trimming left V 0 bases short and J 5 bases short, with 7 bases between. The CDR3 DNA sequence: TGCGCCAGCAGCTTGGTTCCGTTAGATACGCAGTATTTT. It is translated as CASSLVPLDTQYF.

For this clonotype: A much larger clone differs by one base, so this may be a read error. A read error is likely, as this CDR3 ends without the conserved phenylalanine or tryptophan. The chain has TRBV19 and TRBJ1-5; 8 bases line up with TRBD1. Germline CDR1 LNHDA, CDR2 SQIVND (reference sequence). The V gene end was trimmed by 5 bases and the J gene end by 7 bases; junction bases not matched to a gene: 10. There are 15 residues in the CDR3. DNA for the CDR3: TGTGCCAGTAGTCAACCGGCGACAGGGGCACAGCCCCAGCATTAT. Its protein is CASSQPATGAQPQHY.

Comment on this clonotype: A much larger clone sits a single nucleotide away, making a read error possible. The V call is TRBV20-1, the J call TRBJ1-5, with 9 positions matching TRBD1. The CDR3 extends over 14 amino acids. Per germline, CDR1 DFQATT and CDR2 SNEGSKA (reference sequence). The CDR3 region has the DNA TGCAGTGCTGGGACAGGGTATGTCAATCAGCCCCTGCATTTT. Translated: CSAGTGYVNQPLHF.

This clonotype was counted at least ten times. The chain recombines TRBV28 with TRBJ1-2; 9 bases fit TRBD1. In germline, CDR1 is MDHEN, CDR2 SYDVKM. CDR3 length: 15 amino acids. The V gene end was trimmed by 2 bases and the J gene end by 3 bases; junction bases not matched to a gene: 4. CDR3 DNA: TGTGCCAGCAGTTTAAGGGACAGGGAGGACTATGGCTACACCTTC. Its protein product is CASSLRDREDYGYTF.

This clonotype has at least ten counts. The chain has TRBV5-1 and TRBJ2-4; the match to TRBD1 covers 7 bases. Germline CDR1 SGHRS, CDR2 YFSETQ. J lost 6 bases, V lost 4 bases, and 7 bases had no gene match. This CDR3 has 14 residues. As DNA, the CDR3 is TGCGCCAGCAGCCCGACAGGGATGGCAAACATTCAGTACTTC. Its protein is CASSPTGMANIQYF. The variable domain in full, with the rest retrieved from reference TRBV5-1 and TRBJ2-4, is KAGVTQTPRYLIKTRGQQVTLSCSPISGHRSVSWYQQTPGQGLQFLFEYFSETQRNKGNFPGRFSGRQFSNSRSEMNVSTLELGDSALYLCASSPTGMANIQYFGAGTRLSVL.

This clonotype was detected many times. The chain couples TRBV5-1 to TRBJ1-1; TRBD1 might be the D (6 bases). CDR1 is SGHRS and CDR2 is YFSETQ in the germline V gene. V lost 1 base and J lost 0, with 13 bases in between. This CDR3 is 16 amino acids long. The CDR3 bases are TGCGCCAGCAGCTTGAGAGGGGGGGACTTGAACACTGAAGCTTTCTTT. This gives the protein CASSLRGGDLNTEAFF. Filled out from reference TRBV5-1 and TRBJ1-1, the complete variable domain reads KAGVTQTPRYLIKTRGQQVTLSCSPISGHRSVSWYQQTPGQGLQFLFEYFSETQRNKGNFPGRFSGRQFSNSRSEMNVSTLELGDSALYLCASSLRGGDLNTEAFFGQGTRLTVV.

In its sample, this clonotype was seen many times. The chain is built from TRBV2 and TRBJ2-5; no reliable D call. The germline V gene encodes CDR1 SNHLY and CDR2 FYNNEI. CDR3 size: 14 residues. V was cut by 0 bases and J by 3 bases, with 8 bases left in between. Here the CDR3 reads CASSEAGTEETQYF. The CDR3 nucleotides read TGTGCCAGCAGTGAAGCGGGAACAGAAGAGACCCAGTACTTC. The entire variable domain, with the rest obtained from reference TRBV2 and TRBJ2-5, is as follows: EPEVTQTPSHQVTQMGQEVILRCVPISNHLYFYWYRQILGQKVEFLVSFYNNEISEKSEIFDDQFSVERPDGSNFTLKIRSTKLEDSAMYFCASSEAGTEETQYFGPGTRLLVL.

This clonotype was detected many times. This sequence joins TRBV30 and TRBJ2-7; D is unclear. V lost 1 base, J lost 6 bases, and 7 bases lay in between. The CDR3 is made up of 11 amino acids. From germline, CDR1 is GTSNPN and CDR2 SVGIG (reference sequence). CDR3 amino acids: CAWSEVREQYF. The DNA of the CDR3 is TGTGCCTGGAGTGAGGTACGCGAGCAGTACTTC.

This clonotype was detected many times. The rearrangement uses TRBV28 and TRBJ2-7; 9 positions match TRBD1. V shed 8 bases, J shed 0 bases, and the junction held 8 bases outside the gene matches. Germline V gene sequence: CDR1 MDHEN, CDR2 SYDVKM. This CDR3 has 15 amino acids. As DNA, the CDR3 is TGTGCCAGCGGACCCCGGGACAGGGTCTCCTACGAGCAGTACTTC. As protein: CASGPRDRVSYEQYF.

Ten or more counts support this clonotype. The gene calls are TRBV20-1 and TRBJ2-7, with 10 bases matching TRBD1. Per the germline V gene, CDR1 is DFQATT and CDR2 is SNEGSKA (reference sequence). This CDR3 region has 15 residues. V gave up 6 bases and J gave up 5 bases; unmatched junction bases: 13. For the CDR3, the DNA is TGCAGTGCCCCACGAAAGGGACAGGGGTTCCACGAGCAGTACTTC. Translated: CSAPRKGQGFHEQYF.

This clonotype was found a few times. The chain employs TRBV3-1 and TRBJ2-7, with TRBD1 identical over 9 bases. The CDR3 length is 13 residues. Germline lookup yields CDR1 LGHDT and CDR2 YNNKEL (reference sequence). J was trimmed by 13 bases and V by 0 bases; bases with no gene match: 7. In DNA form, the CDR3 reads TGTGCCAGCAGCCAAGACCCCGGGACAGGGCACTACTTC. Amino acids: CASSQDPGTGHYF.

This clonotype was picked up a small number of times. The CDR3 sequence is CASSSLRVQGPFTGELFF. As DNA, the CDR3 is TGTGCCAGCAGTTCGTTAAGAGTACAGGGCCCCTTCACCGGGGAGCTGTTTTTT. This chain joins TRBV7-3 and TRBJ2-2; maybe TRBD1 (6 bases). V shed 6 bases and J shed 4 bases, with 24 bases lying between them. CDR1 SGHTA and CDR2 FQGTGA come from the germline V gene. The CDR3 consists of 18 residues.

This clonotype ranks as medium-sized. The rearrangement links TRBV6-1 to TRBJ2-7; the match to TRBD1 covers 11 bases. There are 15 residues in the CDR3. Germline trimming cut 1 base from V and 3 bases from J; bases unmatched to any gene: 2. Germline CDR1 and CDR2: MNHNS and SASEGT. The CDR3 loop is CASSEEGTGGYEQYF. CDR3 coding DNA: TGTGCCAGCAGTGAAGAGGGGACAGGGGGCTACGAGCAGTACTTC.

This clonotype was observed many times. The V call is TRBV28, the J call TRBJ2-2, with 7 bases aligning to TRBD1. The J segment lost 6 bases and the V segment lost 5 bases, leaving 6 bases of the junction unmatched. The germline V gene has CDR1 MDHEN and CDR2 SYDVKM. This CDR3 has 14 amino acids. CDR3 amino acids: CASSPDRDPGELFF. Here the CDR3 DNA reads TGTGCCAGCAGTCCCGACAGGGATCCCGGGGAGCTGTTTTTT.

This clonotype showed up many times. The CDR3 nucleotides are TGCAGCGTTGAGGCCTACTTCGGTGCGACAGGGAAGGTATACACCTTC. Translation: CSVEAYFGATGKVYTF. This chain joins TRBV29-1 and TRBJ1-2; 7 bases match TRBD1. In germline, CDR1 is SQVTM, CDR2 ANQGSEA. The CDR3 is 16 residues long. Trimming took 3 bases from V and 11 from J; bases not matched to a gene: 21.

This clonotype was recorded only once. This may come from a read error, since a much larger clone is one base off. This chain uses TRBV18 with TRBJ1-1; D gene unclear. Germline lookup yields CDR1 KGHSH and CDR2 LQKENI. The CDR3 extends over 15 amino acids. The CDR3 DNA is TGTCCCAGCTCAACCTCAGTTCTCAGGAACACTGAAGCTTTCTTT. Protein sequence: CPSSTSVLRNTEAFF.